This TCR beta chain was identified during a study of CD8 T cells in ankylosing spondylitis. The CDR3 loop spans 13 amino acids. Trimming stripped 4 bases from V and 4 bases from J, with 11 bases between. This clonotype was picked up many times. Its antigen is not identified. Study-wide results and caveats: The study looked at matched synovial fluid samples from ankylosing spondylitis patients. Disease-linked clones were reported to be significantly enriched there. Earlier authors reported some of these motif variants in reactive arthritis synovial fluid and blood. What seemed typical of ankylosing spondylitis blood was a TCR beta motif built from several highly homologous variants.

By quantitative 5'-RACE with molecular barcodes, the TCR beta libraries were made. MiXCR was run by TCRdb on the 5' RACE reads, yielding one entry per CDR3 protein. Of more than 60,000 distinct CDR3 sequences in the sample, roughly 5.3% were seen once. The chain links TRBV12-3 or TRBV12-4 to TRBJ2-7, with D possibly called TRBD1 or TRBD2 (5 bases each). The specimen sequenced was blood, either unsorted or a sorted T cell fraction (not recorded which). This TCR came from a male donor with ankylosing spondylitis or in good health (not recorded which). As DNA, the CDR3 is TGTGCCAGCAGTTCCGGGACGGAGTACGAGCAGTACTTC. Amino acids: CASSSGTEYEQYF.